This is a list of T cell receptor beta chains from one sample in a study of ipilimumab plus nivolumab after autologous stem cell transplantation. The repertoire was sequenced with immunoSEQ multiplex PCR; TCRdb's copy has only in-frame clones and lacks some. The data hold approximately 9,000 clones, with around 69% observed a single time. The sequences come from PBMCs, collected in a trial of ipilimumab plus nivolumab as post-transplant consolidation. These receptor sequences come from a female donor with multiple myeloma. Both conserved end residues are part of each CDR3. The order of the fields is V gene, CDR3 protein.

V: TRBV9
CDR3: CASSGDQGLRGYTF

V: TRBV5-5
CDR3: CASRRTRDRVHYTF

V: TRBV28
CDR3: CASSSHPGANVLTF

V: TRBV7-2
CDR3: CASSVLGAGATDTQYF

V: TRBV19
CDR3: CASSIWPGDEQFF

V: TRBV15
CDR3: CATSRRAVSGYTF

V: TRBV28
CDR3: CASLNAGSTGELFF

V: TRBV7-9
CDR3: CASSLGGWGTDTQYF

V: TRBV7-9
CDR3: CASSPSGYQETQYF

V: TRBV4-3
CDR3: CASSQDLRGVNTEAFF

V: TRBV5-1
CDR3: CASSRERGRGTEAFF

V: TRBV6-5
CDR3: CASSYGIYNEQFF

V: TRBV10-1
CDR3: CASSERTDLGEQYF

V: TRBV5-4
CDR3: CASSEDGRAENTQYF

V: TRBV5-4
CDR3: CASSSLGDSRPYEQYF

V: TRBV5-1
CDR3: CASSSNPNEKLFF

V: TRBV18
CDR3: CASSPPIGTGGTTEAFF

V: TRBV2
CDR3: CASRTGNWDTQYF